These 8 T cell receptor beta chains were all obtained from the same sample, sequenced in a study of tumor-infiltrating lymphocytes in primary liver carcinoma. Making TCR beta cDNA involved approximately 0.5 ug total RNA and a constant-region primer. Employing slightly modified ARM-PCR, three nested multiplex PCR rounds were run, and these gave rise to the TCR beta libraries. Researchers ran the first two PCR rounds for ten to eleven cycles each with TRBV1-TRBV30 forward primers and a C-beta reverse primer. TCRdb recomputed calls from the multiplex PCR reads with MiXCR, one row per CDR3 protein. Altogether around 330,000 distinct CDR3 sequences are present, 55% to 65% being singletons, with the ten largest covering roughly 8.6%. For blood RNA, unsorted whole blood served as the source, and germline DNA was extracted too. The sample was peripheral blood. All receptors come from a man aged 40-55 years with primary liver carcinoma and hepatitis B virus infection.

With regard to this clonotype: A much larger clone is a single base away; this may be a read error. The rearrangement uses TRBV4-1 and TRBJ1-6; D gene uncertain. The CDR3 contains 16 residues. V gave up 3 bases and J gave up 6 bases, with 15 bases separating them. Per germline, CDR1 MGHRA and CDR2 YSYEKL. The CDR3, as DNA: TGCGCCAGCAGCCAGATAGGGTCAAACCCTAATTCACCCCTCCACTTT. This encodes CASSQIGSNPNSPLHF.

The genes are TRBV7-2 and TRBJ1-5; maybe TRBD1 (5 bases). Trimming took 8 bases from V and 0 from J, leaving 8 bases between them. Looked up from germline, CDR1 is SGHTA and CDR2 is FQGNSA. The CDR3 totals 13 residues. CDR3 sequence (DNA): TGTACCAGCTCCAGGGTTAGCAATCAGCCCCAGCATTTT. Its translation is CTSSRVSNQPQHF.

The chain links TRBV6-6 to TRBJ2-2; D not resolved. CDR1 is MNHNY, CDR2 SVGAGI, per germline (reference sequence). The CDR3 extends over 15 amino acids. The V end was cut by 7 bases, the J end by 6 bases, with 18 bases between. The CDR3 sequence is CASTPSGSDAGELFF. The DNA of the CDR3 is TGTGCCAGCACCCCCTCTGGTTCGGACGCCGGGGAGCTGTTTTTT.

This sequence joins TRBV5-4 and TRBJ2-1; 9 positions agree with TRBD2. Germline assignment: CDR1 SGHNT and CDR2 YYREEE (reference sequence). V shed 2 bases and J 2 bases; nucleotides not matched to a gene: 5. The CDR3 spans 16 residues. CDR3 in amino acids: CASSFYSGSTYNEQFF. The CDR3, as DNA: TGTGCCAGCAGCTTCTATAGCGGGAGTACCTACAATGAGCAGTTCTTC.

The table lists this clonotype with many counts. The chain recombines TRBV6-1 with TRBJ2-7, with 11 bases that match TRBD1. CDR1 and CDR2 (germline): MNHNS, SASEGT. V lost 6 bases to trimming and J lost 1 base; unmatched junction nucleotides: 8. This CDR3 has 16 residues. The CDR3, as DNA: TGTGCCAGCAGCCACCTCGGGACAGGGGGGTCCTACGAGCAGTACTTC. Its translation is CASSHLGTGGSYEQYF.

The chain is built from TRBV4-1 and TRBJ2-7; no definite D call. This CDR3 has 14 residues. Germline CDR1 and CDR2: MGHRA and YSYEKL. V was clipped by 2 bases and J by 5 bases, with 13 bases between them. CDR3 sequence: CASSQPGLEHEQYF. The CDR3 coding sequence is TGCGCCAGCAGCCAACCTGGGCTGGAGCACGAGCAGTACTTC.

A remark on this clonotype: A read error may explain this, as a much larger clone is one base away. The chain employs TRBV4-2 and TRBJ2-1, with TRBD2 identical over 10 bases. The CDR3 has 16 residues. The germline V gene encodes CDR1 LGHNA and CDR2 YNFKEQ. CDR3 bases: TGTACCAGCAGCCAACGCCTAGCGGGAGCCGGCAATGAGCAGTTCTTC. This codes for CTSSQRLAGAGNEQFF.

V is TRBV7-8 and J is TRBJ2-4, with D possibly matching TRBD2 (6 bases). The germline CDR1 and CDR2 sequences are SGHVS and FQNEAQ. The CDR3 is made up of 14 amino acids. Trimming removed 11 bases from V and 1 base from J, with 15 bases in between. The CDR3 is CACSREEAKNIQYF. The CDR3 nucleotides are TGTGCCTGTAGTAGGGAGGAGGCCAAAAACATTCAGTACTTC.